Listed here are 23 T cell receptor beta chains from one sample, sequenced in a study of T cells after yellow fever vaccination. TCRdb processed the 5' RACE reads anew with MiXCR; each CDR3 protein has one entry. This sample yields some 290,000 distinct CDR3 sequences, of which 9.5% to 12% are seen a single time; approximately 3% belongs to the top ten. The sequenced sample was CD4+ T cells sorted from PBMCs, obtained 45 days after the yellow fever booster vaccination. The receptors shown here come from a man aged 18 to 35 who received the YFV17D yellow fever vaccine.

The rearrangement links TRBV6-1 to TRBJ2-2; the match to TRBD1 covers 11 bases. Unmatched junction bases numbered 8, after V lost 4 bases and J lost 7 bases. This CDR3 is 16 amino acids long. Per the germline V gene, CDR1 is MNHNS and CDR2 is SASEGT. In DNA, the CDR3 is TGTGCCAGCAGTGGAGGACAGGGGGCAGCTCTCGGGGAGCTGTTTTTT. Translated, it gives CASSGGQGAALGELFF.

This clonotype was recorded once. The rearrangement links TRBV2 to TRBJ1-2; 7 bases agree with TRBD1. The germline CDR1 and CDR2 sequences are SNHLY and FYNNEI. J lost 13 bases, V lost 8 bases, and 16 bases had no gene match. This CDR3 has 13 amino acids. CDR3 loop: CASLNSLGTAATF. The DNA for the CDR3 is TGTGCCAGCCTAAATAGTCTGGGGACAGCAGCCACCTTC.

In this sample, this clonotype turned up a few times. The chain couples TRBV4-3 to TRBJ1-2, with unresolved D. Germline-derived CDR1 and CDR2 are LGHNA and YSLEER. The CDR3 totals 14 residues. The V end was cut by 0 bases, the J end by 4 bases, with 9 bases between. Here the CDR3 DNA reads TGCGCCAGCAGCCAAGAATGGGCTTTCTATGGCTACACCTTC. Its protein product is CASSQEWAFYGYTF.

The chain recombines TRBV7-2 with TRBJ2-7, with 9 nucleotides matching TRBD1. V lost 3 bases to trimming and J lost 6 bases; unmatched junction nucleotides: 9. This CDR3 has 15 residues. Germline CDR1 reads SGHTA; CDR2 reads FQGNSA. This CDR3 reads CASSLQRDRVFEQYF. As DNA, the CDR3 is TGTGCCAGCAGCTTGCAGAGGGACAGGGTTTTCGAGCAGTACTTC.

This clonotype was counted a few times. The chain is built from TRBV15 and TRBJ1-5; D is ambiguous. CDR3 length equals 16 residues. Between the trimmed V and J ends, which lost 1 base and 6 bases, there was a span of 16 bases. CDR1 is LNHNV, CDR2 YYDKDF, per germline (reference sequence). CDR3 bases: TGTGCCACCAGCAGAGCTCCGGACGGGTCGCCTCAGCCCCAGCATTTT. Translating gives CATSRAPDGSPQPQHF.

This chain links TRBV9 with TRBJ1-1; tentative D call: TRBD1 (5 bases). This CDR3 is built from 14 residues. Germline V gives CDR1 SGDLS, CDR2 YYNGEE. Deletions cut 3 bases from V and 3 bases from J, with 12 bases between. The CDR3 spells CASSGGSLDTEAFF. In DNA, the CDR3 is TGTGCCAGCAGCGGGGGGTCTTTGGACACTGAAGCTTTCTTT. The complete variable domain, with remaining parts taken from reference TRBV9 and TRBJ1-1, reads DSGVTQTPKHLITATGQRVTLRCSPRSGDLSVYWYQQSLDQGLQFLIQYYNGEERAKGNILERFSAQQFPDLHSELNLSSLELGDSALYFCASSGGSLDTEAFFGQGTRLTVV.

This chain uses TRBV5-1 with TRBJ2-3, with D uncertain. V was trimmed by 8 bases and J by 2 bases, leaving 15 bases between them. The CDR3 is 14 residues long. CDR1 and CDR2 from the germline V gene are SGHRS and YFSETQ. The CDR3 region has the DNA TGCGCCAGTACGGTGCGGCCCCCCACAGATACGCAGTATTTT. The encoded protein is CASTVRPPTDTQYF.

The rearrangement links TRBV6-5 to TRBJ2-3; D unclear. The V gene lost 6 bases and the J gene lost 0 bases, with 7 bases spanning the gap. The CDR3 contains 13 residues. Per the germline V gene, CDR1 is MNHEY and CDR2 is SVGAGI. As DNA, the CDR3 is TGTGCCAGCAGGCAGCAGAGCACAGATACGCAGTATTTT. Its protein is CASRQQSTDTQYF.

This clonotype has just a few counts. This sequence joins TRBV20-1 and TRBJ2-3; no reliable D call. Trimming took 0 bases from V and 5 from J, leaving 15 bases between them. Germline-derived CDR1 and CDR2 are DFQATT and SNEGSKA (reference sequence). This CDR3 is built from 15 residues. CDR3 DNA: TGCAGTGCTAGAGATCTTCCCTCTTTACGAGATACGCAGTATTTT. This codes for CSARDLPSLRDTQYF.

The chain carries TRBV20-1 and TRBJ2-7; 8 bases agree with TRBD2. The CDR3 is 14 residues long. Looked up from germline, CDR1 is DFQATT and CDR2 is SNEGSKA (reference sequence). The V and J ends lost 6 bases and 7 bases, in that order; junction bases with no gene match: 14. The CDR3 nucleotides are TGCAGTGCCCTTCGGACTAGCTCCCCGAGGGAGCAGTACTTC. Translating it yields CSALRTSSPREQYF.

By its share, this clonotype is medium-sized (0.01 to 0.1%). V is TRBV11-2 and J is TRBJ2-1, with 8 bases lining up with TRBD2. Germline V gene lookup returns CDR1 SGHAT and CDR2 FQNNGV. With 5 bases clipped from V and 15 bases from J, the junction kept 18 bases outside the gene matches. CDR3 size: 15 residues. In DNA form, the CDR3 reads TGTGCCAGCAGCCACAGCGGGGGCCCCGTCCGGGGAGGGTTCTTC. Its translation is CASSHSGGPVRGGFF.

In this sample, this clonotype turned up many times. The chain carries TRBV6-2 or TRBV6-3 and TRBJ2-6; 7 bases are shared with TRBD1. The CDR3 is made up of 13 amino acids. V shed 8 bases and J 2 bases; nucleotides not matched to a gene: 0. In germline, CDR1 is MNHEY, CDR2 SVGEGT. CDR3 loop: CASGTAGANVLTF. The CDR3 bases are TGTGCCAGCGGGACAGCTGGGGCCAACGTCCTGACTTTC.

This clonotype was seen only a few times. This rearrangement joins TRBV5-1 to TRBJ2-5; a weak D match, TRBD2 (5 bases). The CDR3 contains 14 residues. Looked up from germline, CDR1 is SGHRS and CDR2 is YFSETQ. V was trimmed by 7 bases and J by 2 bases, leaving 15 bases between them. The CDR3 nucleotides read TGCGCCAGCGGCCCCGGGGTGATACAAGAGACCCAGTACTTC. This codes for CASGPGVIQETQYF.

The chain uses TRBV7-2 and TRBJ2-7; TRBD1 matches at 8 bases. CDR1 is SGHTA and CDR2 is FQGNSA in the germline V gene. The junction had 2 bases not matched to a gene; V was cut back by 1 base and J by 6 bases. This CDR3 is built from 13 residues. The CDR3 coding sequence is TGTGCCAGCAGCTTAGGGACAGGGAGCGAGCAGTACTTC. Amino acid sequence: CASSLGTGSEQYF.

The chain joins TRBV6-2 or TRBV6-3 to TRBJ2-7; 8 bases fit TRBD2. V lost 8 bases to trimming and J lost 1 base; unmatched junction nucleotides: 4. This CDR3 has 13 amino acids. Germline lookup yields CDR1 MNHEY and CDR2 SVGEGT. The CDR3 DNA reads TGTGCCAGCGCCGGGGGGGCGTCCTACGAGCAGTACTTC. Protein product: CASAGGASYEQYF.

This clonotype was counted only a few times. CDR3 residues: CSALGTSDNYGYTF. The CDR3 DNA sequence: TGCAGTGCCCTGGGGACATCTGATAACTATGGCTACACCTTC. This chain uses TRBV20-1 with TRBJ1-2; weak D call: TRBD1 (6 bases). The germline V and J ends were trimmed by 6 bases and 1 base, with 15 bases remaining between them. Germline loops: CDR1 DFQATT, CDR2 SNEGSKA (reference sequence). The length of the CDR3 is 14 residues.

V usage is TRBV20-1 and J usage is TRBJ2-4, with TRBD2 as a possible D gene (6 bases). Germline loops: CDR1 DFQATT, CDR2 SNEGSKA (reference sequence). The CDR3 extends over 14 amino acids. V dropped 0 bases and J dropped 11 bases, with 17 bases sitting between them. The CDR3, as DNA: TGCAGTGCTAGAGATCCCGGGGGAACCGTAGTTCAGTACTTC. Its protein product is CSARDPGGTVVQYF.

Ten or more counts support this clonotype. This chain joins TRBV29-1 and TRBJ2-2; tentatively, D is TRBD1 or TRBD2 (6 bases each). With 5 bases removed from V and 5 bases from J, the gap between germline ends came to 12 bases. Germline V gene data show CDR1 as SQVTM and CDR2 as ANQGSEA. This CDR3 has 13 residues. This CDR3 reads CSVRGGNTGELFF. CDR3 coding DNA: TGCAGCGTTCGAGGGGGGAATACCGGGGAGCTGTTTTTT.

V usage is TRBV5-1 and J usage is TRBJ2-3, with 11 bases aligning to TRBD2. CDR3 size: 16 residues. With V trimmed by 5 bases and J by 0 bases, 5 bases remained unmatched. CDR1 is SGHRS and CDR2 is YFSETQ in the germline V gene. The CDR3 sequence: CASSGLAGGSTDTQYF. CDR3 coding DNA: TGCGCCAGCAGTGGGCTAGCGGGGGGTAGCACAGATACGCAGTATTTT.

The CDR3 spells CASSPWTGGDNYGYTF. Here the CDR3 DNA reads TGTGCCAGCTCACCATGGACAGGGGGAGATAACTATGGCTACACCTTC. This chain joins TRBV18 and TRBJ1-2; TRBD1 aligns across 10 bases. CDR3 length: 16 amino acids. V lost 2 bases, J lost 1 base, and 4 bases stayed unmatched. Germline values: CDR1 KGHSH, CDR2 LQKENI.

This clonotype was observed a handful of times. The J gene is TRBJ2-7, the V gene TRBV6-2 or TRBV6-3, with TRBD1 matching over 12 bases. CDR3 length: 17 residues. V gave up 5 bases and J gave up 1 base; unmatched junction bases: 9. The germline V gene encodes CDR1 MNHEY and CDR2 SVGEGT. CDR3: CASSEPGQGALSYEQYF. In DNA, the CDR3 is TGTGCCAGCAGTGAGCCGGGACAGGGGGCGTTATCCTACGAGCAGTACTTC.

This clonotype was detected only a few times. This chain connects TRBV4-3 to TRBJ1-2; 7 bases are a match to TRBD1. Germline V gives CDR1 LGHNA, CDR2 YSLEER. V dropped 2 bases and J dropped 2; count of bases not matched to a gene: 8. The CDR3 consists of 16 residues. The CDR3 DNA follows: TGCGCCAGCAGCCAACATGTGTCAGGGGGGAACTATGGCTACACCTTC. Its protein is CASSQHVSGGNYGYTF.

In the case of this clonotype: This sequence may be a read error, since a much larger clone differs from it by one base. This chain connects TRBV15 to TRBJ1-4; D uncertain. Deletions cut 0 bases from V and 8 bases from J, with 13 bases between. In germline, CDR1 is LNHNV, CDR2 YYDKDF (reference sequence). CDR3 length equals 15 residues. The CDR3 sequence: CATSRDPEGEEKLFF. The CDR3 region has the DNA TGTGCCACCAGCAGAGATCCAGAGGGAGAAGAAAAACTGTTTTTT.